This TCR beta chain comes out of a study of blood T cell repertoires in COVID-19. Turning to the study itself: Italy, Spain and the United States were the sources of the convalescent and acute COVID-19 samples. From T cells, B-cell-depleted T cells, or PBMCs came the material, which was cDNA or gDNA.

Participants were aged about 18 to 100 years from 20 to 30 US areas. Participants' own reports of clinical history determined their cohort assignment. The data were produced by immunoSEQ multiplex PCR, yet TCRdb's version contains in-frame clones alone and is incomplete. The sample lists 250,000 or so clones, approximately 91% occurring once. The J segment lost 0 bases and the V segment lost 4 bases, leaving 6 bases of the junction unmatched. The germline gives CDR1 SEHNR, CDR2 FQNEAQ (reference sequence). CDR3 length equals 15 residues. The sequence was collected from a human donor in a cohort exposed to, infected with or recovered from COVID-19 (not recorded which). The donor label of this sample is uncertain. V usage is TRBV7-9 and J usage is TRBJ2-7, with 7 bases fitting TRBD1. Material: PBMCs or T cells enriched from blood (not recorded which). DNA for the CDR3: TGTGCCAGCAGCTCCAATAGGGGGCCCTCCTACGAGCAGTACTTC. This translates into CASSSNRGPSYEQYF.